This T cell receptor beta chain was captured in a study of cytomegalovirus exposure and HLA in healthy donors. Germline CDR1 reads SGHTA; CDR2 reads FQGNSA. Trimming pared 6 bases from V and 6 bases from J, leaving 9 bases between. The CDR3 extends over 11 amino acids. Some clones are missing from TCRdb's copy, which holds only in-frame ones; the method was immunoSEQ multiplex PCR. This sample yields 350,000 or so clones, of which approximately 90% are seen a single time; under 0.85% belongs to the top ten. A roughly 130-subject validation cohort, separate from the approximately 670-subject first cohort, supplied the donors. Turning to this clone: Its antigen is currently unknown.

The study, taken as a whole, reports: Altogether, 150 to 200 TCR beta chains were recorded as cytomegalovirus-associated. CMV antigen specificity was confirmed in vitro for a few CMV-associated chains. Most TCR sequences were seen very rarely across donors, but some public TCRs occurred in many.

The chain joins TRBV7-2 to TRBJ2-7, with D perhaps TRBD1 (6 bases). The TCR originated in a woman younger than 35 in good health and CMV-seronegative. Sequenced sample: PBMCs. The CDR3 bases are TGTGCCAGCAGTCGACAGGTCGAGCAGTACTTC. Its translation: CASSRQVEQYF.